This TCR beta chain was sequenced in a study of OX40 agonist ivuxolimab in advanced cancers. Study background: Three patients responded partially, comprising one with hepatocellular carcinoma and two with cutaneous melanoma.

Some clones are missing from TCRdb's copy, which holds only in-frame ones; the method was immunoSEQ multiplex PCR. Here the sample spans approximately 58,000 clones, around 83% being singletons. The specimen comprised CD4+ or CD8+ T cells sorted from blood, sampled in a trial of the OX40 agonist ivuxolimab. The clonotype was recovered from an adult with an advanced solid tumor such as melanoma, head and neck, liver or kidney cancer.

CDR3 in DNA: TGTGCCAGCAGCCCCATCGGACTAGCGGGAGTCGCGGATGAGCAGTTCTTC. It is translated as CASSPIGLAGVADEQFF. This chain connects TRBV21-1 to TRBJ2-1; no DNA check was done on the table's D call, TRBD2. TRBV21-1 is a documented pseudogene. This CDR3 has 17 amino acids.